This is a list of T cell receptor beta chains from one sample in a study of cytomegalovirus exposure and HLA in healthy donors. Clones were sequenced by immunoSEQ multiplex PCR, and TCRdb holds only the in-frame ones, with some missing. The sample includes around 150,000 clones, 60% to 75% of them seen just once. The specimen sequenced was PBMCs. Receptor source: a human donor in good health. CDR3s include the opening cysteine and the closing phenylalanine or tryptophan. The D gene is left open where the match is weak. A row's size may be missing; if present it is once, few, many or a size class.

clone_size	v_call	j_call	d_call	cdr3_aa	cdr3_nt
.	TRBV6-5	TRBJ2-1	.	CATSEGEYNEQFF	TGTGCCACCTCGGAAGGGGAATACAATGAGCAGTTCTTC
.	TRBV2	TRBJ2-1	.	CASRVSAGNEQFF	TGTGCCAGCAGGGTTAGCGCGGGGAATGAGCAGTTCTTC
.	TRBV18	TRBJ2-3	TRBD1	CASSPPGQGADTQYF	TGTGCCAGCTCACCACCGGGACAGGGGGCAGATACGCAGTATTTT
.	TRBV28	TRBJ2-7	TRBD2	CASTIAGTTYEQYF	TGTGCCAGTACCATAGCGGGGACGACCTACGAGCAGTACTTC
.	TRBV29-1	TRBJ1-2	.	CSVGPGQTLNYGYTF	TGCAGCGTCGGCCCGGGACAAACACTTAACTATGGCTACACCTTC
.	TRBV12-5	TRBJ2-6	.	CASGLPMETGANVLTF	TGTGCTAGTGGCCTTCCCATGGAGACTGGGGCCAACGTCCTGACTTTC
few	TRBV2	TRBJ2-3	TRBD2	CATKLAGQSGTQYF	TGTGCCACCAAGCTAGCGGGCCAGTCAGGTACGCAGTATTTT
.	TRBV7-2	TRBJ2-7	TRBD2	CASSPQGTTPYEQYF	TGTGCCAGCAGCCCCCAAGGGACTACCCCCTACGAGCAGTACTTC
few	TRBV7-2	TRBJ1-4	TRBD1	CASSIRGQPNEKLFF	TGTGCCAGCAGCATTAGGGGACAGCCAAACGAAAAACTGTTTTTT
few	TRBV5-1	TRBJ1-3	.	CASSLSYSGNTIYF	TGCGCCAGCAGCTTGTCGTACTCTGGAAACACCATATATTTT
once	TRBV25-1	TRBJ2-1	TRBD2	CASSELAGAEQFF	TGTGCCAGCAGTGAATTAGCGGGAGCTGAGCAGTTCTTC
few	TRBV10-3	TRBJ1-1	TRBD1	CAISEGQGAANTEAFF	TGTGCCATCAGTGAAGGACAGGGGGCGGCGAACACTGAAGCTTTCTTT
few	TRBV19	TRBJ2-7	TRBD2	CASSISAGGAVYEQYF	TGTGCCAGTAGTATCTCCGCGGGAGGGGCCGTATACGAGCAGTACTTC
.	TRBV6-1	TRBJ1-4	TRBD1	CASSKDRVDEKLFF	TGTGCCAGCAGTAAGGACAGGGTAGATGAAAAACTGTTTTTT
.	TRBV7-3	TRBJ2-2	.	CASSLLSQANTGELFF	TGTGCCAGCAGCTTACTATCCCAGGCGAACACCGGGGAGCTGTTTTTT
.	TRBV18	TRBJ1-1	.	CASSLSLGYLNTEAFF	TGTGCCAGCTCACTCTCCCTAGGCTATCTGAACACTGAAGCTTTCTTT
.	TRBV19	TRBJ2-7	TRBD1	CASKDRGLYEQYF	TGTGCCAGTAAGGACAGGGGGTTGTACGAGCAGTACTTC
.	TRBV4-1	TRBJ1-2	TRBD1	CASSPVWTGGGFYGYTF	TGCGCCAGCAGCCCAGTTTGGACAGGGGGTGGATTTTATGGCTACACCTTC
.	TRBV4-1	TRBJ2-5	.	CASSQEGKFRVRQEAQYF	TGCGCCAGCAGCCAAGAAGGAAAGTTCAGGGTTCGCCAAGAGGCCCAGTACTTC
.	TRBV29-1	TRBJ2-3	TRBD2	CSAAGTSGSRADTQYF	TGCAGCGCAGCCGGGACTAGCGGGAGTAGGGCAGATACGCAGTATTTT
.	TRBV28	TRBJ1-2	.	CASSSGGVYGYTF	TGTGCCAGCAGTTCCGGGGGAGTCTATGGCTACACCTTC
few	TRBV7-2	TRBJ2-7	TRBD2	CASSFSGRAYEQYF	TGTGCCAGCAGCTTCAGCGGGAGGGCCTACGAGCAGTACTTC
.	TRBV5-1	TRBJ2-3	TRBD2	CASSHPESGNPTDTQYF	TGCGCCAGCAGCCATCCTGAGAGCGGGAACCCCACAGATACGCAGTATTTT
.	TRBV7-9	TRBJ2-1	.	CASSSAANNNEQFF	TGTGCCAGCAGCTCCGCTGCGAATAACAATGAGCAGTTCTTC
few	TRBV6-5	TRBJ2-7	.	CASNYPDEQYF	TGTGCCAGCAACTATCCTGACGAGCAGTACTTC
.	TRBV10-3	TRBJ2-1	TRBD2	CAISRTSGHYNEQFF	TGTGCCATCAGCAGGACTAGCGGGCACTACAATGAGCAGTTCTTC
.	TRBV28	TRBJ1-2	.	CASSSTGQPNYGYNF	TGTGCCAGCAGTTCAACCGGACAACCGAACTATGGCTACAACTTC
.	TRBV19	TRBJ2-7	TRBD2	CASSIGAGGPYEQYF	TGTGCCAGTAGTATAGGAGCGGGAGGGCCCTACGAGCAGTACTTC
.	TRBV12-5	TRBJ2-3	TRBD2	CASGLLPPRLAIDTQYF	TGTGCTAGTGGTTTGCTCCCCCCTCGACTAGCCATCGATACGCAGTATTTT
.	TRBV11-1	TRBJ2-7	TRBD2	CASSSTSGASLSYEQYF	TGTGCCAGCAGCTCAACTAGCGGGGCCAGCCTCTCCTACGAGCAGTACTTC
.	TRBV4-1	TRBJ2-7	TRBD1	CASSRPGQGSYEQYF	TGCGCCAGCAGCCGACCGGGACAGGGCTCCTACGAGCAGTACTTC
.	TRBV28	TRBJ2-7	.	CASREGSYEQYF	TGTGCCAGCAGAGAGGGCTCCTACGAGCAGTACTTC
few	TRBV18	TRBJ1-6	TRBD1	CASSPRQGSSYNSPLHF	TGTGCCAGCTCACCGCGACAGGGGAGCTCCTATAATTCACCCCTCCACTTT
.	TRBV2	TRBJ2-1	.	CASSDEGGYGEQFF	TGTGCCAGCAGTGACGAAGGAGGGTATGGTGAGCAGTTCTTC
.	TRBV10-1	TRBJ2-3	TRBD2	CASSDGTSGRAGTQYF	TGCGCCAGCAGTGATGGGACTAGCGGGAGGGCCGGTACGCAGTATTTT